These T cell receptor beta chains were read from a single sample in a study of preoperative IRX-2 immunotherapy in early breast cancer. Here immunoSEQ multiplex PCR was the method, and the copy in TCRdb shows in-frame clones only, minus some. The data show approximately 26,000 clones, with about four fifths seen just once and 2% to 2.5% held by the top ten. The sequenced sample was lymph node tissue, obtained before IRX-2 immunotherapy. The source is a human donor with breast cancer. Both conserved end residues are part of each CDR3. The order of the fields is D gene, J gene, clone size, V gene, CDR3 DNA, CDR3 protein. A D gene is named only where the DNA matches it firmly. Size is omitted from some rows. Given values are once, few, many or a class for expanded clones.

d_call: NA
j_call: TRBJ1-6
clone_size: NA
v_call: TRBV6-8
cdr3_nt: TGTGCCATCACACTAGACTGGGGTAATTCACCCCTCCACTTT
cdr3_aa: CAITLDWGNSPLHF

d_call: TRBD1
j_call: TRBJ1-5
clone_size: NA
v_call: TRBV19
cdr3_nt: TGTGCCAGTACCTTGACAGGGGCAGGGCAGCCCCAGCATTTT
cdr3_aa: CASTLTGAGQPQHF

d_call: TRBD1
j_call: TRBJ1-6
clone_size: NA
v_call: TRBV6-8
cdr3_nt: TGTGCCATCAGTAAGTTGGGACAGATCAATTCACCCCTCCACTTT
cdr3_aa: CAISKLGQINSPLHF

d_call: TRBD1
j_call: TRBJ2-3
clone_size: few
v_call: TRBV6-8
cdr3_nt: TGTGCCAGCGGGACAGAATTACTGGGTACAGATACGCAGTATTTT
cdr3_aa: CASGTELLGTDTQYF

d_call: NA
j_call: TRBJ1-3
clone_size: NA
v_call: TRBV6-8
cdr3_nt: TGTGCCAGCCAGCGGGACGCTGGAAACACCATATATTTT
cdr3_aa: CASQRDAGNTIYF

d_call: TRBD1
j_call: TRBJ1-3
clone_size: NA
v_call: TRBV5-1
cdr3_nt: TGCGCCAGCAGCGGAAGATCCCCGACAGGGGTTGGAAACACCATATATTTT
cdr3_aa: CASSGRSPTGVGNTIYF

d_call: NA
j_call: TRBJ1-1
clone_size: NA
v_call: TRBV19
cdr3_nt: TGTGCCAGTAGTAATAGACAGATCACTGAAGCTTTCTTT
cdr3_aa: CASSNRQITEAFF

d_call: NA
j_call: TRBJ1-1
clone_size: few
v_call: TRBV11-3
cdr3_nt: TGTGCCAGCAGCCAAGTTGTCACCGGGGGGACTGAAGCTTTCTTT
cdr3_aa: CASSQVVTGGTEAFF

d_call: NA
j_call: TRBJ1-2
clone_size: NA
v_call: TRBV11-3
cdr3_nt: TGTGCCAGCAGCTCTGGACCCCCCTTCCCCTATGGCTACACCTTC
cdr3_aa: CASSSGPPFPYGYTF

d_call: TRBD1
j_call: TRBJ1-6
clone_size: NA
v_call: TRBV11-3
cdr3_nt: TGTGCCAGCAGCCCCGGGACAGGGTATGGTTCACCCCTCCACTTT
cdr3_aa: CASSPGTGYGSPLHF

d_call: NA
j_call: TRBJ1-4
clone_size: NA
v_call: TRBV18
cdr3_nt: TGTGCCAGCTCGGCAAAGGGACTGCCTAATGAAAAACTGTTTTTT
cdr3_aa: CASSAKGLPNEKLFF

d_call: TRBD1
j_call: TRBJ2-7
clone_size: few
v_call: TRBV6-8
cdr3_nt: TGTGCCAGCAGTTACCCCGGGACAGCAACCTACGAGCAGTACTTC
cdr3_aa: CASSYPGTATYEQYF

d_call: NA
j_call: TRBJ2-2
clone_size: few
v_call: TRBV11-3
cdr3_nt: TGTGCCAGCAGCTCCCGGCTCCACACCGGGGAGCTGTTTTTT
cdr3_aa: CASSSRLHTGELFF

d_call: NA
j_call: TRBJ2-2
clone_size: few
v_call: TRBV6-8
cdr3_nt: TGTGCCAGCAGTGTGGGACGGAGGTCCGGGGAGCTGTTTTTT
cdr3_aa: CASSVGRRSGELFF

d_call: NA
j_call: TRBJ1-1
clone_size: NA
v_call: TRBV15
cdr3_nt: TGTGCCACCAGCAGAGGGGACCTCTTAAGGACTGAAGCTTTCTTT
cdr3_aa: CATSRGDLLRTEAFF

d_call: NA
j_call: TRBJ1-4
clone_size: NA
v_call: TRBV19
cdr3_nt: TGTGCCAGTAGAGGGGGGGCGACTAATGAAAAACTGTTTTTT
cdr3_aa: CASRGGATNEKLFF

d_call: NA
j_call: TRBJ1-2
clone_size: NA
v_call: TRBV11-3
cdr3_nt: TGTGCCAGCAGCTCGCCCTGGGGGGGAAGACACCTATTTGATGGCTACACCTTC
cdr3_aa: CASSSPWGGRHLFDGYTF

d_call: TRBD1
j_call: TRBJ1-2
clone_size: once
v_call: TRBV7-6
cdr3_nt: TGTGCCAGCAGCTTAGGACCCGGGACAGCCCTTAGAGCTAACTATGGCTACACCTTC
cdr3_aa: CASSLGPGTALRANYGYTF

d_call: TRBD1
j_call: TRBJ2-7
clone_size: NA
v_call: TRBV11-3
cdr3_nt: TGTGCCAGCAGCTTACCTAATACCGGACAGGGGTTATACGAGCAGTACTTC
cdr3_aa: CASSLPNTGQGLYEQYF

d_call: TRBD1
j_call: TRBJ1-4
clone_size: NA
v_call: TRBV11-3
cdr3_nt: TGTGCCAGCAGCCCCACAGGGGGGCTAGGTGAAAAACTGTTTTTT
cdr3_aa: CASSPTGGLGEKLFF

d_call: NA
j_call: TRBJ1-1
clone_size: once
v_call: TRBV7-7
cdr3_nt: TGTGCCAGCAGCTACCTATCCCGTGGGGTCACTGAAGCTTTCTTT
cdr3_aa: CASSYLSRGVTEAFF

d_call: NA
j_call: TRBJ1-6
clone_size: NA
v_call: TRBV19
cdr3_nt: TGTGCCAGTAGTATAGATCTGACAGGTCGTTCACCCCTCCACTTT
cdr3_aa: CASSIDLTGRSPLHF

d_call: TRBD1
j_call: TRBJ1-6
clone_size: NA
v_call: TRBV7-8
cdr3_nt: TGTGCCAGCAGCTTAATGGGACAGGGGAATTCACCCCTCCACTTT
cdr3_aa: CASSLMGQGNSPLHF

d_call: NA
j_call: TRBJ1-3
clone_size: once
v_call: TRBV19
cdr3_nt: TGTGCCAGTGCCGACAGTTTCCCCTCTGGAAACACCATATATTTT
cdr3_aa: CASADSFPSGNTIYF

d_call: NA
j_call: TRBJ1-2
clone_size: once
v_call: TRBV6-8
cdr3_nt: TGTGCCGCCACAGGGAGGAACTATGGCTACACCTTC
cdr3_aa: CAATGRNYGYTF

d_call: NA
j_call: TRBJ1-5
clone_size: NA
v_call: TRBV2
cdr3_nt: TGTGCCAGCAGTCCCACGGGGCTAAGCAATCAGCCCCAGCATTTT
cdr3_aa: CASSPTGLSNQPQHF

d_call: TRBD1
j_call: TRBJ1-6
clone_size: NA
v_call: TRBV11-3
cdr3_nt: TGTGCCAGCAGCCAAGCGACAGGGACGGATAATTCACCCCTCCACTTT
cdr3_aa: CASSQATGTDNSPLHF

d_call: NA
j_call: TRBJ2-2
clone_size: NA
v_call: TRBV6-8
cdr3_nt: TGTGCCAGCCGGCTCCTAGCGAACACCGGGGAGCTGTTTTTT
cdr3_aa: CASRLLANTGELFF

d_call: TRBD1
j_call: TRBJ2-7
clone_size: NA
v_call: TRBV14
cdr3_nt: TGTGCCAGCAGCCAAAAGAGATGGACAGGGGGGAACTACGAGCAGTACTTC
cdr3_aa: CASSQKRWTGGNYEQYF

d_call: NA
j_call: TRBJ1-2
clone_size: NA
v_call: TRBV6-8
cdr3_nt: TGTGCCAGCGCCCCGGACAGAGCGGGCTACACCTTC
cdr3_aa: CASAPDRAGYTF

d_call: TRBD1
j_call: TRBJ1-1
clone_size: NA
v_call: TRBV28
cdr3_nt: TGTGCCAGCAGTTGGGACAGGAATGAAGCTTTCTTT
cdr3_aa: CASSWDRNEAFF

d_call: NA
j_call: TRBJ1-5
clone_size: NA
v_call: TRBV6-8
cdr3_nt: TGTGCCAGCAGTTACGCGTTTGGGGGACTAAGGGTCCAGCCCCAGCATTTT
cdr3_aa: CASSYAFGGLRVQPQHF

d_call: NA
j_call: TRBJ1-2
clone_size: NA
v_call: TRBV28
cdr3_nt: TGTGCCAGCAGTTTTGAGGGGCTTGGCTACACCTTC
cdr3_aa: CASSFEGLGYTF

d_call: TRBD1
j_call: TRBJ1-2
clone_size: NA
v_call: TRBV11-3
cdr3_nt: TGTGCCAGCAGCTTTCGGCAGGGGGCCTCCTTCTATGGCTACACCTTC
cdr3_aa: CASSFRQGASFYGYTF

d_call: NA
j_call: TRBJ2-7
clone_size: NA
v_call: TRBV6-8
cdr3_nt: TGTGCCAGCAGTTACGAAACCTACTACGAGCAGTACTTC
cdr3_aa: CASSYETYYEQYF

d_call: NA
j_call: TRBJ1-2
clone_size: NA
v_call: TRBV6-7
cdr3_nt: TGTGCCAGCAGTTCCTTCAGGGCCAGACCTCGGTTGGGAAACTATGGCTACACCTTC
cdr3_aa: CASSSFRARPRLGNYGYTF

d_call: NA
j_call: TRBJ2-2
clone_size: once
v_call: TRBV11-3
cdr3_nt: TGTGCCAGCAGCTCGCGGACCGTGGCCACCGGGGAGCTGTTTTTT
cdr3_aa: CASSSRTVATGELFF

d_call: NA
j_call: TRBJ1-2
clone_size: NA
v_call: TRBV15
cdr3_nt: TGTGCCACCAGCAGAGAAGAAAGGGGGAACTATGGCTACACCTTC
cdr3_aa: CATSREERGNYGYTF

d_call: TRBD1
j_call: TRBJ2-7
clone_size: once
v_call: TRBV6-8
cdr3_nt: TGTGCCAGCAGCCCAGGACAGGGATTTCCCGAGCAGTACTTC
cdr3_aa: CASSPGQGFPEQYF

d_call: NA
j_call: TRBJ2-3
clone_size: NA
v_call: TRBV6-8
cdr3_nt: TGTGCCAGCAGGATAGGACAGACAGATACGCAGTATTTT
cdr3_aa: CASRIGQTDTQYF

d_call: NA
j_call: TRBJ1-2
clone_size: NA
v_call: TRBV19
cdr3_nt: TGTGCCAGTAGTACAATACGTTCTTCGGGAGGCTACACCTTC
cdr3_aa: CASSTIRSSGGYTF

d_call: NA
j_call: TRBJ1-5
clone_size: once
v_call: TRBV19
cdr3_nt: TGTGCCAGTAACTGGGGGGGGTGGAATCAGCCCCAGCATTTT
cdr3_aa: CASNWGGWNQPQHF

d_call: NA
j_call: TRBJ1-5
clone_size: NA
v_call: TRBV6-8
cdr3_nt: TGTGCCAGCAGAAACTCTTTGGGATGGGGAGATAGCAATCAGCCCCAGCATTTT
cdr3_aa: CASRNSLGWGDSNQPQHF

d_call: NA
j_call: TRBJ2-5
clone_size: NA
v_call: TRBV6-8
cdr3_nt: TGTGCCAGCAGTTCCGTCGGGGGGACCCAGTACTTC
cdr3_aa: CASSSVGGTQYF

d_call: NA
j_call: TRBJ2-7
clone_size: NA
v_call: TRBV7-7
cdr3_nt: TGTGCCAGCAGCTTGCGGAGTATTGGGAGTTACTACGAGCAGTACTTC
cdr3_aa: CASSLRSIGSYYEQYF

d_call: NA
j_call: TRBJ1-3
clone_size: few
v_call: TRBV10-2
cdr3_nt: TGCGCCAGCGGGATAATCGGAAACACCATATATTTT
cdr3_aa: CASGIIGNTIYF

d_call: NA
j_call: TRBJ1-1
clone_size: NA
v_call: TRBV6-8
cdr3_nt: TGTGCCAGCGACTTCGCAGGGATGAACACTGAAGCTTTCTTT
cdr3_aa: CASDFAGMNTEAFF

d_call: NA
j_call: TRBJ1-2
clone_size: NA
v_call: TRBV7-6
cdr3_nt: TGTGCCAGCAGCTTGGCCGGAGGGGCCAGCTACTATGGCTACACCTTC
cdr3_aa: CASSLAGGASYYGYTF

d_call: NA
j_call: TRBJ1-1
clone_size: NA
v_call: TRBV11-3
cdr3_nt: TGTGCCAGCAGCTTAGTGAGTGGGGGTGGCACTGAAGCTTTCTTT
cdr3_aa: CASSLVSGGGTEAFF

d_call: TRBD2
j_call: TRBJ2-1
clone_size: NA
v_call: TRBV19
cdr3_nt: TGTGCCAGTCGGACTAGCGGAACTTACAATGAGCAGTTCTTC
cdr3_aa: CASRTSGTYNEQFF

d_call: NA
j_call: TRBJ1-5
clone_size: NA
v_call: TRBV15
cdr3_nt: TGTGCCACCAGCAGAGATTACATCAGCGGGGCAAATCAGCCCCAGCATTTT
cdr3_aa: CATSRDYISGANQPQHF

d_call: TRBD1
j_call: TRBJ1-4
clone_size: NA
v_call: TRBV5-1
cdr3_nt: TGCGCCAGCAGCTCCGGCCCTACAGGGGACGGGGAAAAACTGTTTTTT
cdr3_aa: CASSSGPTGDGEKLFF

d_call: TRBD1
j_call: TRBJ1-6
clone_size: NA
v_call: TRBV5-1
cdr3_nt: TGCGCCAGCAGCGTTCAGGGACAGGGCTATAATTCACCCCTCCACTTT
cdr3_aa: CASSVQGQGYNSPLHF

d_call: NA
j_call: TRBJ1-1
clone_size: few
v_call: TRBV7-1
cdr3_nt: TGTGCCAGCAGCTTAGAAGAATACACTGAAGCTTTCTTT
cdr3_aa: CASSLEEYTEAFF

d_call: NA
j_call: TRBJ2-2
clone_size: NA
v_call: TRBV11-3
cdr3_nt: TGTGCCAGCAGCTTTAGACCGGGCACCGGGGAGCTGTTTTTT
cdr3_aa: CASSFRPGTGELFF

d_call: NA
j_call: TRBJ1-2
clone_size: once
v_call: TRBV28
cdr3_nt: TGTGCCACCCCCCCGGGGCCCTCTAACTATGGCTACACCTTC
cdr3_aa: CATPPGPSNYGYTF

d_call: NA
j_call: TRBJ1-4
clone_size: NA
v_call: TRBV7-1
cdr3_nt: TGTGCCAGCAGCTTCCGGGGCGATGAAAAACTGTTTTTT
cdr3_aa: CASSFRGDEKLFF

d_call: NA
j_call: TRBJ2-6
clone_size: NA
v_call: TRBV15
cdr3_nt: TGTGCCACCAGCGGGGTGCACCTCCGGGCTGGGGCCAACGTCCTGACTTTC
cdr3_aa: CATSGVHLRAGANVLTF

d_call: NA
j_call: TRBJ1-6
clone_size: NA
v_call: TRBV30
cdr3_nt: TGTGCCTGGAGTTCATGGTCAAATAATTCACCCCTCCACTTT
cdr3_aa: CAWSSWSNNSPLHF

d_call: TRBD1
j_call: TRBJ1-2
clone_size: NA
v_call: TRBV11-3
cdr3_nt: TGTGCCAGCAGCCAAATAACAGGGGGCGCGTCTGGCTACACCTTC
cdr3_aa: CASSQITGGASGYTF